This T cell receptor beta chain was captured by sequencing in a study of cytomegalovirus exposure and HLA in healthy donors (dated by TCRdb to about 2017). Regarding the research as a whole: In an earlier analysis of under 750 of the donors, 276 Gb of sequence data and just under 120 million unique TCR beta sequences from some 170 million T cells were reported. An early release that covered about 640 HLA-typed donors contained about 300 gigabases of sequencing data and 80 million or so unique TCR sequences. Of the roughly 410 genotyped donors, approximately 80% were placed in the genetic ancestry cluster associated with self-reported Caucasian donors. The study aimed to test whether cataloging public T cell receptors could reveal signatures of past pathogen exposure. The T cell repertoires of 700 or so subjects were profiled by immunosequencing and related to cytomegalovirus serostatus. Along with the approximately 650-subject first cohort, a separate validation cohort of over a hundred different subjects was used. High-throughput TCR immunosequencing, statistical association of individual TCRs with disease status, and machine learning were combined to predict cytomegalovirus infection status. A later analysis re-examined previously published TCR beta repertoires from about 700 donors and added high-resolution HLA genotyping to investigate patterns of TCR occurrence. In the later analysis, no new phenotypic data were used to find candidate immune exposures; instead, reliance was placed on TCR beta sequences and their occurrence across donors. An earlier analysis of approximately 580 of the donors used high-throughput TCR beta sequencing to judge whether each TCR beta V gene segment behaved as functional or pseudogenic. Donor age, sex, ethnicity and CMV serostatus were compiled together with the repertoire data. A later genetic analysis took genome-wide SNP genotypes for about three fifths of the 666 donors and used that subset as a discovery cohort. All discovery cohort repertoires had been generated using a single sequencing platform. Both class I and class II loci were covered by HLA typing, at four-digit resolution. Typing coverage varied by locus: roughly 629-630 donors for A, B, C, DRB1 and DQB1; 522 for DQA1; about 570 for DPA1; 450 to 480 for DPB1. Because of strong linkage in the cohort, five DR-DQ haplotypes were treated as single units for association and clustering. Among 350 to 400 genotyped donors of the cohort, an average of around 240,000 unique TCR beta nucleotide sequences were sequenced per donor, 15% to 20% of them non-productive. Summary of the overall study and its limitations: Roughly uniform sequencing depth across donors was assumed in presence/absence analyses, although this assumption may not hold. Only TCR beta chains were sequenced in this cohort, and the absence of alpha or paired-chain data limited detectable features. Broadly in line with IMGT annotations, most TCR beta V segments showed up in productive rearrangements about 90% or about 30% of the time in an earlier analysis of under 700 of the donors. A cluster of highly shared sequence variants was judged likely to be a technical artifact of the sequencing pipeline. Over 15 rarely observed V segments, including chromosome 9 orphons, were excluded from the earlier analysis of about 610 of the donors because counts were too low. Linkage disequilibrium might explain the correlated functional status among segregating V segments, but an unknown experimental factor could not be ruled out. Because HLA typing was unavailable for some donors at each locus, only the typed subset was used in association tests. CMV serostatus was the only immune exposure information available for the cohort. A later analysis associated 15,000 to 20,000 TCR beta sequences with specific HLA alleles at a false discovery rate of 0.05. While some public TCRs were present in many individuals, most TCR sequences turned up only very rarely across donors. In a later analysis, TCR association rates were found to vary across HLA loci, with the most associated TCRs seen for DRB1 alleles and the fewest for HLA-C alleles. A later analysis found that most CMV-associated TCR beta chains appeared HLA-restricted, with HLA associations seemingly driven largely by CMV exposure. The classifier was reported to diagnose cytomegalovirus status with high specificity and sensitivity in both the original and validation cohorts. An association between a missense DCLRE1C variant and V-gene and J-gene trimming of TCR beta chains was found in a later genetic analysis and replicated in an independent cohort. Compared with equally common non-associated chains, HLA-associated TCR beta chains in a later analysis were more clonally expanded and had lower generation probabilities. It was suggested by the authors that the approach could potentially be generalized to other disease states and immunological phenotypes. A later analysis reported that several top co-occurrence clusters appeared linked to parvovirus B19, influenza, CMV and Epstein-Barr virus. Some IMGT-functional V segments, including TRBV6-2 and TRBV6-3, could not be distinguished by the 87-base-pair reads and were therefore excluded. In the study, about 150 TCR beta chains were listed as associated with cytomegalovirus. In vitro tests confirmed that three of the cytomegalovirus-associated TCR beta chains recognize cytomegalovirus antigens. According to a later genetic analysis, donors in an Asian-associated ancestry cluster had fewer N-insertions in productive TCRs than the approximately 670-donor mean. A further reported finding was that TCR beta sequences accurately predicted the HLA-A and HLA-B alleles for most subjects in the first cohort. Assigning TCR associations to individual alleles was difficult when HLA alleles, especially DR and DQ, strongly co-occurred.

In total, more than 500 healthy bone marrow donors made up the cohort. At the time of sampling, every cohort member was nominally healthy, though immune exposures that went unrecorded were likely present. The donor was CMV seronegative and was included in the group of hundreds of seronegative cohort members. A peripheral blood sample was collected from each donor, and TCR beta sequencing was performed on peripheral blood mononuclear cells. The Qiagen DNeasy Blood Extraction Kit was used to extract genomic DNA from the blood cell samples. This clone was seen ten or more times. Its cognate antigen has yet to be identified. The record has no base qualities; no much larger clone is one base away. The library relied on the immunoSEQ multiplex PCR assay. For the multiplex PCR, a mixture combining 60 forward primers for TCR Vbeta segments and 13 reverse primers for TCR Jbeta segments was used. The CDR3 region of rearranged TCR beta genes was amplified from genomic DNA by a multiplex PCR assay. The amplified TCR beta libraries were sequenced on the Illumina HiSeq System as 87-base-pair reads. As for how the authors treated the data: Across the 700 or so repertoires, a later analysis counted 60 million to 90 million unique TCR beta chains, approximately 10 million of which were shared by at least two donors. Raw reads were error-corrected and collapsed into unique sequences by a nearest-neighbor algorithm in which closely related sequences were merged to remove PCR and sequencing errors. Alignment of CDR3 sequences to IMGT reference sequences was used to assign V, D and J gene segments. For a sequence to be retained, a match of at least six nucleotides to both a V gene segment and a J gene segment was required. A rearrangement counted as productive if the CDR3 had no stop codons and remained in frame with V and J, and every other rearrangement counted as non-productive. Following IMGT convention, CDR3 was defined as the stretch from the second conserved V-encoded cysteine to the conserved J-encoded phenylalanine. The earlier analysis of about 590 of the donors excluded sequences that lacked an unambiguous match to a single V gene segment. An earlier analysis of 500 to 700 of the donors classified V segments as functional when productive rearrangements were above 56.7% and as segregating when the standard deviation between donors was above 5%. A statistical classification framework was built for diagnosing cytomegalovirus status from the catalog of TCR beta chain sequences. In a later analysis, TCR nucleotide sequences were compared against IMGT/GENE-DB human TR gene sequences so that V and J genes could be assigned. Using the TCRdist pipeline, a later analysis assigned CDR3 sequences along with most-parsimonious VDJ recombination scenarios. In a later analysis, each TCR beta chain was defined by its CDR3 amino acid sequence together with its V-gene family, and reads lacking a unique V-gene family were excluded. To address suspected cross-contamination and a sequencing artifact, a later analysis removed several hundred highly shared, low-generation-probability nucleotide sequences. In a later analysis, a clonal expansion index was calculated for each public chain from normalized within-repertoire ranks of inferred template counts. Generation probabilities in a later analysis came from a VDJ recombination model fitted to out-of-frame rearrangements, and those results were checked against IGoR. A later analysis scored TCR-TCR, TCR-HLA and TCR-CMV co-occurrence with hypergeometric tests, applying a repertoire-size bias correction to TCR pairs. In a later analysis, false discovery rates were estimated by permuting HLA or CMV assignments 20 times. In a later analysis, co-occurring TCRs were grouped using DBSCAN, with TCRdist sequence similarity added in when clustering inside HLA-allele-positive subsets. For co-occurrence clustering, repertoires with fewer than 30,000 or more than 120,000 public chains were excluded, along with four to six repertoires with anomalous nucleotide sharing. In TCRdb, the immuneACCESS table is reduced to in-frame sequences with V and J assigned. These tables do not hold every clone; where another copy was compared, an unresolved V gene accounts for under half, and the others remain unexplained. Clonal size and the V and J genes are those of that table, whereas D and trimming came from the DNA. In all, the sample holds some 140,000 clones, and approximately 82% of those were seen once. Of the sample, about 1.5% falls within the top ten clones.

From V the trimming removes 1 base and from J it removes 3 bases, while the gene matches leave 5 bases of the junction unaccounted for. Looking up the germline V gene (reference sequence) yields CDR1 LNHDA and CDR2 SQIVND. The CDR3 contains 15 residues, cysteine and phenylalanine counted. CDR3 DNA only is kept here, 45 bases in frame from base 1. Recombination linked TRBV19 to TRBJ2-7; 8 nucleotides in the junction match TRBD1. The sequenced sample consisted of PBMCs. The clonotype was recovered from a man aged 35 to 55 in good health and CMV-seronegative. The DNA is TGTGCCAGTAGTATAGGGACAGGGCACGGCTACGAGCAGTACTTC. This yields the protein CASSIGTGHGYEQYF.